This is a list of T cell receptor beta chains from one sample in a study of blood T cells in healthy people across ages. TCRdb re-called the 5' RACE reads with MiXCR, one entry per CDR3 protein. The data hold approximately 770,000 distinct CDR3 sequences, with 55% to 75% observed a single time. Sample: blood. These receptor sequences come from a man aged 25-40 years in good health. Both conserved end residues are part of each CDR3. A D gene is named only where the DNA matches it firmly. Clone size is stated in some rows and not others, as once, few, many or a class when expanded.

d_call j_call clone_size v_call cdr3_length cdr3_aa cdr3_nt
NA TRBJ2-1 NA TRBV11-3 12 CASEGSGNEQFF TGTGCCAGCGAGGGGTCGGGCAATGAGCAGTTCTTC
TRBD1 TRBJ2-5 NA TRBV6-1 14 CASLEQGAQETQYF TGTGCCAGCTTGGAACAGGGGGCCCAAGAGACCCAGTACTTC
TRBD1 TRBJ2-5 many TRBV7-9 16 CASSAGTANLQETQYF TGTGCCAGCAGCGCCGGGACAGCGAATTTACAAGAGACCCAGTACTTC
NA TRBJ1-2 NA TRBV30 12 CAWSRANYGYTF TGTGCCTGGAGCCGGGCTAACTATGGCTACACCTTC
NA TRBJ2-5 once TRBV7-2 13 CASSSQAQGEQYF TGTGCCAGCAGCTCGCAGGCGCAGGGAGAGCAGTACTTC
NA TRBJ2-3 NA TRBV4-3 17 CASSQEENRWGTDTQYF TGCGCCAGCAGCCAAGAGGAGAACAGGTGGGGCACAGATACGCAGTATTTT
NA TRBJ1-6 NA TRBV12-3/TRBV12-4 13 CASSTDVRSPLHF TGTGCCAGCAGTACGGACGTTCGTTCACCCCTCCACTTT
NA TRBJ2-5 NA TRBV7-2 13 CASSVADVQTQYF TGTGCCAGCAGCGTCGCTGACGTCCAGACCCAGTACTTC
NA TRBJ2-5 once TRBV12-3/TRBV12-4 12 CASSPGWDEQYF TGTGCCAGCAGCCCCGGTTGGGATGAGCAGTACTTC
NA TRBJ1-2 NA TRBV6-1 14 CASSETQTSYGYTF TGTGCCAGCAGTGAAACCCAAACAAGCTATGGCTACACCTTC
NA TRBJ1-4 NA TRBV7-9 14 CANSSGTTNEKLFF TGTGCCAACAGCTCCGGAACCACTAATGAAAAACTGTTTTTT
TRBD1 TRBJ2-5 NA TRBV20-1 14 CSARPPGGSETQYF TGCAGTGCTAGGCCCCCAGGGGGCTCGGAGACCCAGTACTTC
NA TRBJ2-1 NA TRBV7-3 19 CASSARGNNYQGSYNEQFF TGTGCCAGCAGCGCACGAGGGAATAATTACCAAGGGTCCTACAATGAGCAGTTCTTC
NA TRBJ1-1 NA TRBV6-1 17 CASSPPRPGRMNTEAFF TGTGCCAGCAGCCCTCCGCGGCCAGGGCGAATGAACACTGAAGCTTTCTTT
NA TRBJ1-1 NA TRBV3-1 16 CASSQVWEGPSTEAFF TGTGCCAGCAGCCAAGTGTGGGAAGGCCCTAGCACTGAAGCTTTCTTT
TRBD1 TRBJ2-1 NA TRBV4-2 16 CASNQDWDRDYNEQFF TGTGCCAGCAACCAAGATTGGGACAGGGACTACAATGAGCAGTTCTTC
NA TRBJ2-1 NA TRBV7-8 14 CASSPLGSHNEQFF TGTGCCAGCAGCCCTCTGGGCTCCCACAATGAGCAGTTCTTC